A selection of T cell receptor beta chains follows, all from one sample in a study of human T cells and chemical hapten exposure. In TCRdb, the RACE reads were re-called with MiXCR into one record per CDR3 protein. The sample lists roughly 74,000 distinct CDR3 sequences; about 32% were seen once. The sequencing here drew on whole blood, taken in connection with sensitization to the hapten diphenylcyclopropenone (DPC). The receptors come from a man in his forties or fifties with alopecia areata. Some clones in this sample may be carry-over from other donors' samples. CDR3s leave out the opening cysteine and the closing phenylalanine or tryptophan. The order of the fields is J gene, V gene, CDR3 protein.

j_call: TRBJ2-2; v_call: TRBV7-2; cdr3_aa: ASSPRLAGGVNTGELF
j_call: TRBJ2-7; v_call: TRBV6-2/TRBV6-3; cdr3_aa: ASSYSQREATYEQY
j_call: TRBJ2-5; v_call: TRBV21-1; cdr3_aa: ASSKRTPRPRLQETQY
j_call: TRBJ1-3; v_call: TRBV12-3/TRBV12-4; cdr3_aa: ASSSGQGGGNTVY
j_call: TRBJ2-3; v_call: TRBV11-2; cdr3_aa: ASSFSLGDTQY
j_call: TRBJ1-2; v_call: TRBV5-1; cdr3_aa: ASSLGLNRADGYT
j_call: TRBJ2-7; v_call: TRBV6-2/TRBV6-3; cdr3_aa: ASSYLDAHEQY
j_call: TRBJ2-6; v_call: TRBV9; cdr3_aa: ASSPAAGANVLT
j_call: TRBJ2-3; v_call: TRBV3-1; cdr3_aa: ASSHGDTQY
j_call: TRBJ1-3; v_call: TRBV12-3/TRBV12-4; cdr3_aa: ASSPWTGGNTVY
j_call: TRBJ1-5; v_call: TRBV20-1; cdr3_aa: SAHQGSSNQPQH
j_call: TRBJ2-3; v_call: TRBV7-2; cdr3_aa: ASTRDGRASDTQY
j_call: TRBJ1-4; v_call: TRBV6-1; cdr3_aa: ASRAVGGLVEKLF
j_call: TRBJ2-1; v_call: TRBV29-1; cdr3_aa: SVGDRGYNEQF
j_call: TRBJ2-5; v_call: TRBV7-9; cdr3_aa: ASSPSSLRETQY
j_call: TRBJ2-7; v_call: TRBV6-5; cdr3_aa: ASFSGTGVHEQY
j_call: TRBJ2-3; v_call: TRBV24-1; cdr3_aa: ATSDFNPRDPDTQY
j_call: TRBJ1-6; v_call: TRBV12-3/TRBV12-4; cdr3_aa: ASRRSLDPNSPLH
j_call: TRBJ2-7; v_call: TRBV28; cdr3_aa: ASRANRDRAYEQY
j_call: TRBJ2-7; v_call: TRBV10-3; cdr3_aa: AISAGYTDEQY
j_call: TRBJ2-5; v_call: TRBV12-3/TRBV12-4; cdr3_aa: ASRNRETQY
j_call: TRBJ2-7; v_call: TRBV27; cdr3_aa: ASSKTGGEEYEQY
j_call: TRBJ2-1; v_call: TRBV2; cdr3_aa: ASAGLAVSNEQF
j_call: TRBJ2-7; v_call: TRBV5-5; cdr3_aa: ASSREGASPYEQY
j_call: TRBJ2-3; v_call: TRBV30; cdr3_aa: AWNLDRSTDTQY
j_call: TRBJ2-7; v_call: TRBV6-2/TRBV6-3; cdr3_aa: ASSYSRTTTYEQY
j_call: TRBJ1-2; v_call: TRBV28; cdr3_aa: ASSLRTGGRDGYT
j_call: TRBJ2-5; v_call: TRBV29-1; cdr3_aa: SVEGGGETQY
j_call: TRBJ2-5; v_call: TRBV7-9; cdr3_aa: ASSPSHAGTQY
j_call: TRBJ1-1; v_call: TRBV6-5; cdr3_aa: ASSYSRNTEAF
j_call: TRBJ2-2; v_call: TRBV29-1; cdr3_aa: SVEGTGGRELF
j_call: TRBJ1-6; v_call: TRBV18; cdr3_aa: ASSSQGGGVNSPLH
j_call: TRBJ2-5; v_call: TRBV4-1; cdr3_aa: ASSQDPEGAGKTQY
j_call: TRBJ2-3; v_call: TRBV28; cdr3_aa: ASSFRLAGPTDTQY
j_call: TRBJ2-2; v_call: TRBV3-1; cdr3_aa: ASSQNRAGELF
j_call: TRBJ2-2; v_call: TRBV19; cdr3_aa: ASSILPPGLAGVPRTGELF
j_call: TRBJ2-5; v_call: TRBV3-1; cdr3_aa: ASSQVLAGSVTQY
j_call: TRBJ1-5; v_call: TRBV20-1; cdr3_aa: SARDPGTGSNQPQH
j_call: TRBJ2-7; v_call: TRBV7-9; cdr3_aa: ASSSHRGTWYEQY
j_call: TRBJ1-1; v_call: TRBV28; cdr3_aa: ASSFFGENTEAF
j_call: TRBJ2-7; v_call: TRBV28; cdr3_aa: ASSFLEEQY
j_call: TRBJ2-3; v_call: TRBV11-2; cdr3_aa: ASSLDGGGWNTQY
j_call: TRBJ2-7; v_call: TRBV23-1; cdr3_aa: ASSRDPPSPYEQY
j_call: TRBJ2-3; v_call: TRBV6-1; cdr3_aa: ASSLLWASGLADTQY
j_call: TRBJ2-7; v_call: TRBV28; cdr3_aa: ASRFGTGQSYEQY
j_call: TRBJ1-5; v_call: TRBV27; cdr3_aa: ASSPWANNQPQH
j_call: TRBJ1-4; v_call: TRBV4-2; cdr3_aa: ASSQEMDEKLF
j_call: TRBJ2-5; v_call: TRBV9; cdr3_aa: ASSTQGLAAEETQY
j_call: TRBJ1-2; v_call: TRBV7-2; cdr3_aa: ASSLAPGYGYT
j_call: TRBJ2-7; v_call: TRBV2; cdr3_aa: ASSEVRGSYEQY
j_call: TRBJ2-5; v_call: TRBV12-3/TRBV12-4; cdr3_aa: ASSLRETSKETQY
j_call: TRBJ2-7; v_call: TRBV20-1; cdr3_aa: SASQPFAPYEQY